This TCR beta chain was sequenced for a study of blood T cell repertoires in COVID-19. Study in general: Material from acute and convalescent COVID-19 was sourced from the United States, Italy and Spain.

Concerning this clone itself: Because the CDR3's place on the DNA is in doubt, the DNA is left out and the CDR3 is given as listed by TCRdb.

As processed by the authors: Nucleated cell counts were estimated from reference gene primer amplification. Profiling relied on immunoSEQ multiplex PCR, and the TCRdb table lists in-frame clones only, not all of them. D and trimming were read from the DNA, whereas the V and J calls and clone size are those reported in that table. The table has 200,000 or so clones, almost 80% seen once. Counting both end residues, the CDR3 totals 14 amino acids. Germline V gene lookup returns CDR1 LGHNT and CDR2 FRNRAP. The sequence derives from a man aged 55 to 70 with active or convalescent COVID-19. The chain uses TRBV12-5 and TRBJ2-2; TRBD2 is taken as the D call from the table, unchecked against the DNA. The sample consisted of peripheral blood. The CDR3 loop reads CASGLEREPGELFF.